The T cell receptor beta chain under discussion was sequenced for a study of blood T cells in healthy people across ages. Overall study context: In model experiments, template switching was able to capture about one barcoded beta molecule for every two T cells that were present.

Study results and caveats: Donors of long life had a larger count of naive CD4+ cells and greater diversity than aged donors.

V trimming: 8 bases; J trimming: 7 bases; junction bases outside the gene matches: 8. This CDR3 is 13 amino acids long. Germline CDR1 reads SNHLY; CDR2 reads FYNNEI. Comment on this clonotype: Its antigen is as yet unknown.

Through a sample-barcoded 5' primer and a J-beta primer mix, a second PCR was run for roughly 6 to 11 cycles. TCRdb reanalysed the 5' RACE reads using MiXCR and keeps one entry per CDR3 protein. The sample shows roughly 500,000 distinct CDR3 sequences, about 25% of them seen only once. The V call is TRBV2, the J call TRBJ1-5; TRBD1 matches 7 bases. What was sequenced was blood. This receptor was taken from a woman in her seventies in good health. The CDR3 sequence: CASLRDSLQPQHF. In nucleotides, the CDR3 is TGTGCCAGCCTCCGGGACAGCTTACAGCCCCAGCATTTT. Together with reference TRBV2 and TRBJ1-5, the CDR3 gives the full variable domain: EPEVTQTPSHQVTQMGQEVILRCVPISNHLYFYWYRQILGQKVEFLVSFYNNEISEKSEIFDDQFSVERPDGSNFTLKIRSTKLEDSAMYFCASLRDSLQPQHFGDGTRLSIL.